Listed below are T cell receptor beta chains from one sample, sequenced in a study of cytomegalovirus exposure and HLA in healthy donors. Using immunoSEQ multiplex PCR, the repertoire was profiled, and TCRdb retains in-frame clones only, with some absent. Seen here are approximately 190,000 clones, 80% to 85% observed once, and the top ten hold around 2.2%. The sample comprised PBMCs. These receptors all come from a woman between 18 and 29 years old in good health and CMV-seropositive. The CDR3 runs from the conserved cysteine through the conserved F or W. The order of the fields is clone size, CDR3 length, D gene, V gene, J gene, CDR3 protein, CDR3 DNA. D genes are given only for firm matches. Clone size is given for some rows only: seen once, a few or many times, or a class if the clone is expanded.

>-|16|-|TRBV5-4|TRBJ2-3
CASSWKGGRGTDTQYF
TGTGCCAGCAGCTGGAAAGGGGGTAGAGGCACAGATACGCAGTATTTT
>once|15|-|TRBV5-1|TRBJ2-6
CASSLEGSGANGLTF
TGCGCCAGCAGCTTGGAAGGGTCTGGGGCCAACGGCCTGACTTTC
>-|15|TRBD1|TRBV28|TRBJ1-2
CASSSLQGPNYGYTF
TGTGCCAGCAGTTCTCTACAGGGGCCTAACTATGGCTACACCTTC
>-|14|TRBD1|TRBV7-9|TRBJ1-6
CASSSQTGMAPLHF
TGTGCCAGCAGCTCCCAGACAGGGATGGCACCCCTCCACTTT
>once|18|TRBD2|TRBV5-6|TRBJ2-4
CASSPRTSGGLAKNIQYF
TGTGCCAGCAGCCCCCGGACTAGCGGGGGCCTAGCCAAAAACATTCAGTACTTC
>-|14|-|TRBV25-1|TRBJ2-3
CASSVFGGTDTQYF
TGTGCCAGCAGTGTTTTTGGAGGGACAGATACGCAGTATTTT
>-|20|TRBD2|TRBV27|TRBJ2-1
CASSSRLAGGGYLDYNEQFF
TGTGCCAGCAGTTCGAGACTAGCGGGGGGGGGATACCTGGATTACAATGAGCAGTTCTTC
>-|17|TRBD1|TRBV9|TRBJ1-2
CASSSRHLGQGGHGYTF
TGTGCCAGCAGCTCCCGACACCTCGGACAGGGTGGTCACGGCTACACCTTC
>-|16|TRBD2|TRBV13|TRBJ2-1
CASSWRTSGGDNEQFF
TGTGCCAGCAGCTGGCGGACTAGCGGGGGAGACAATGAGCAGTTCTTC
>few|13|-|TRBV29-1|TRBJ2-1
CSVEDSSYNEQFF
TGCAGCGTTGAGGACAGCTCCTACAATGAGCAGTTCTTC
>-|14|-|TRBV6-1|TRBJ1-5
CATLEGHPNQPQHF
TGTGCCACCCTTGAGGGACATCCCAATCAGCCCCAGCATTTT